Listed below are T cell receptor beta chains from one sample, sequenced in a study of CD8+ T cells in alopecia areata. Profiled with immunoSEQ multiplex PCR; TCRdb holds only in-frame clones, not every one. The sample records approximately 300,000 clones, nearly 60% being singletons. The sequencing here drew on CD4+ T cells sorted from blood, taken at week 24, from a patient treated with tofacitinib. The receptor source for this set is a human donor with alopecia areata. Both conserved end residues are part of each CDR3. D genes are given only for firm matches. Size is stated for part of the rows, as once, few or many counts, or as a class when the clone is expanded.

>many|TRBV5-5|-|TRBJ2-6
TGTGCCAGCAGCCGGGTACAGGTGACCCTATCTGGGGCCAACGTCCTGACTTTC
CASSRVQVTLSGANVLTF
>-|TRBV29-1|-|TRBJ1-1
TGCAGCGCCGGGCGGGGGAACACTGAAGCTTTCTTT
CSAGRGNTEAFF
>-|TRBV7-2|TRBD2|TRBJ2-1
TGTGCCAGCAGCTCCGGGACTAGCGGGGGGGTCTCCTACAATGAGCAGTTCTTC
CASSSGTSGGVSYNEQFF
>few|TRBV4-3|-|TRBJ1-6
TGCGCCAGCAGCCGAAGGATCGACAGGAGCTCCTATAATTCACCCCTCCACTTT
CASSRRIDRSSYNSPLHF
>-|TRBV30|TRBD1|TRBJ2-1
TGTGCCTATACGGACAGGGGCAATGAGCAGTTCTTC
CAYTDRGNEQFF
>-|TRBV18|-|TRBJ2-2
TGTGCCAGCTCACCGATAGGGGCCGGGGAGCTGTTTTTT
CASSPIGAGELFF
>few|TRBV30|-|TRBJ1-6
TGTGCCTGGAGTGTGACAGATTATAATTCACCCCTCCACTTT
CAWSVTDYNSPLHF
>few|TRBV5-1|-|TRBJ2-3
TGCGCCAGCAGCTCCGCGGCTGGGTTGTCCACAGATACGCAGTATTTT
CASSSAAGLSTDTQYF
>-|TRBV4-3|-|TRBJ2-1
TGCGCCAGCAGCCAAGATCCCGGGGACCCCCAGGGTGAGCAGTTCTTC
CASSQDPGDPQGEQFF
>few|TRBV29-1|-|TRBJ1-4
TGCAGCGTGGCAACAGGAACAACTAATGAAAAACTGTTTTTT
CSVATGTTNEKLFF
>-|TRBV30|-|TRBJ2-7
TGTGCCTGGAAGGCCCAGGGCTCCTACGAGCAGTACTTC
CAWKAQGSYEQYF
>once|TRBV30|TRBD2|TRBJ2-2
TGTGCCTGGTCTAGCGGGGCTCTCGGGGAGCTGTTTTTT
CAWSSGALGELFF
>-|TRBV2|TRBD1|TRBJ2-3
TGTGCCAGCAGCCGGGACAGCCAACGTTCAGGCACAGATACGCAGTATTTT
CASSRDSQRSGTDTQYF
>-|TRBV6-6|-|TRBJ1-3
TGTGCCAGCAGAGAGGGACGGTATTCTGGAAACACCATATATTTT
CASREGRYSGNTIYF
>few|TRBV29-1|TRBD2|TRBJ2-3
TGCAGCGTTCAGAGCGGGGACGGTACGCAGTATTTT
CSVQSGDGTQYF
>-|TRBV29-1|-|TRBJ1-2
TGCAGCGTTGAAGATACGGGGAACTATGGCTACACCTTC
CSVEDTGNYGYTF
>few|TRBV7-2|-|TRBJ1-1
TGTGCCAGCAGCGCTGGGAACTTGAACACTGAAGCTTTCTTT
CASSAGNLNTEAFF
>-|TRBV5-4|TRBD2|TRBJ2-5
TGTGCCAGCAGCGCGGGACTAGCGGGGGAAGAGACCCAGTACTTC
CASSAGLAGEETQYF
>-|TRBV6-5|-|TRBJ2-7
TGTGCCACCGCCCGAGCCTCCTACGAGCAGTACTTC
CATARASYEQYF
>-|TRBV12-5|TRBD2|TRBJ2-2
TGTGCTAGTGCCCAATCGCGGGGGGCCAACACCGGGGAGCTGTTTTTT
CASAQSRGANTGELFF
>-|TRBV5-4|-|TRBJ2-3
TGTGCCAGCCCAGGATCAGGGCGATTTACAGATACGCAGTATTTT
CASPGSGRFTDTQYF
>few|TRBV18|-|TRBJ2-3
TGTGCCAGCTCACCGATGGAAGACTTCACAGATACGCAGTATTTT
CASSPMEDFTDTQYF
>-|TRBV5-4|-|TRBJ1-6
TGTGCCAGCAGCCGGGGGGGGCCGAATTCACCCCTCCACTTT
CASSRGGPNSPLHF
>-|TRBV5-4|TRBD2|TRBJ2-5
TGTGCCAGCAGCCCCCGGCGGGGGGGCTCGGAGACCCAGTACTTC
CASSPRRGGSETQYF
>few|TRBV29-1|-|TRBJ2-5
TGCAGCGGCGGTACACAGGGCTGGGGAGAGACCCAGTACTTC
CSGGTQGWGETQYF
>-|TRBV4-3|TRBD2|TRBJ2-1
TGCGCCAGCAGCCAAGAGGCGGGGGGGTTGTACAATGAGCAGTTCTTC
CASSQEAGGLYNEQFF
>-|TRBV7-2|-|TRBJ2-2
TGTGCCAGCAGCTTATACAGGAACACCGGGGAGCTGTTTTTT
CASSLYRNTGELFF
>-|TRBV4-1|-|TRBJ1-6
TGCGCCAGCACCTTGGACGGCGACCGTGGGTATTCACCCCTCCACTTT
CASTLDGDRGYSPLHF
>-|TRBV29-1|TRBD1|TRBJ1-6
TGCAGCGTTGATGAACCGGGACAGGGACTTAATTCACCCCTCCACTTT
CSVDEPGQGLNSPLHF
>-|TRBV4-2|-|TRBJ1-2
TGTGCCAGCAGCCCCCGACAGAAGTTGGACTATGGCTACACCTTC
CASSPRQKLDYGYTF
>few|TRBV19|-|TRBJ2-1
TGTGCCAGTAGTGTCCAGGGCATATACAATGAGCAGTTCTTC
CASSVQGIYNEQFF
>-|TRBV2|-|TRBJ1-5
TGTGCCAGCAACTTACAGGGTAGAAGCAATCAGCCCCAGCATTTT
CASNLQGRSNQPQHF
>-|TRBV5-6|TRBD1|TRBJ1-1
TGTGCCAGCAGCCCCTGGACAGGGCGGGAAGCTTTCTTT
CASSPWTGREAFF
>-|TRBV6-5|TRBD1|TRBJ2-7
TGTGCCAGCAAGATTCCGGGACAGGAGGAGCAGTACTTC
CASKIPGQEEQYF
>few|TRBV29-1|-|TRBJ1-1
TGCAGCGTTGAGACCCCAGGGGTCCCAGAAGCTTTCTTT
CSVETPGVPEAFF
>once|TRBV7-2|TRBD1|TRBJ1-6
TGTGCCAGCAGCTTAGGGGACAGCTATTCACCCCTCCACTTT
CASSLGDSYSPLHF
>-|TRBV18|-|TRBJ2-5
TGTGCCAGCTCAGCTGGGCGCCAAGAGACCCAGTACTTC
CASSAGRQETQYF
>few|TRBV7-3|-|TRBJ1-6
TGTGCCAGCAGCTCCGGGGGGCCCCTCCACTTT
CASSSGGPLHF
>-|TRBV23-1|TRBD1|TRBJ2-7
TGCGCCAGCAATTCGTCCCTAAAGGGACAGGGGGCCTACGAGCAGTACTTC
CASNSSLKGQGAYEQYF
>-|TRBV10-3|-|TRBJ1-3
TGTGCCATCAGTGAGGTGCAGTTCTCTGGAAACACCATATATTTT
CAISEVQFSGNTIYF
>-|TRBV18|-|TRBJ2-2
TGTGCCAGCTCACTGCTGCTGATCACCGGGGAGCTGTTTTTT
CASSLLLITGELFF
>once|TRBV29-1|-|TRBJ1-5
TGCAGCGTTGGGGGGTATGGCAATCAGCCCCAGCATTTT
CSVGGYGNQPQHF
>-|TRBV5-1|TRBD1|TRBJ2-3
TGCGCCAGCAGCTTGGCACAGGGGGAAGATACGCAGTATTTT
CASSLAQGEDTQYF
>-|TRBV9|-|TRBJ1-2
TGTGCCAGCAGCGTGGACCCCGTCCAAAGGGACTATGGCTACACCTTC
CASSVDPVQRDYGYTF
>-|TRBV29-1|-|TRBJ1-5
TGCAGCGTCTCCCGTAGCGAGAATCAGCCCCAGCATTTT
CSVSRSENQPQHF
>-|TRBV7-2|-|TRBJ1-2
TGTGCCAGCAGCTTAAACTATGGCTACACCTTC
CASSLNYGYTF
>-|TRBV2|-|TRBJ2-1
TGTGCCAGCAGGCGGGGCGGTGAGCAGTTCTTC
CASRRGGEQFF
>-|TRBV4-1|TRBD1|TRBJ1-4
TGCGCCAGCAGCCAACCTACGACAGGGCTAGCTAATGAAAAACTGTTTTTT
CASSQPTTGLANEKLFF
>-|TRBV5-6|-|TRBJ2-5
TGTGCCAGCAGCTTGGATACCCAAGAGACCCAGTACTTC
CASSLDTQETQYF
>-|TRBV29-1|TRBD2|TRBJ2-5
TGCAGCGTTGACAGCGGGAGCCAAGAGACCCAGTACTTC
CSVDSGSQETQYF
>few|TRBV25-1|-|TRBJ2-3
TGTGCCAGCAGTGGAGCGGGCACAGATACGCAGTATTTT
CASSGAGTDTQYF
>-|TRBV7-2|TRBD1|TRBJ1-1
TGTGCCAGCAGCGGTCACACAGGGGGCGCGACTGAAGCTTTCTTT
CASSGHTGGATEAFF
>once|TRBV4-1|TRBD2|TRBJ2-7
TGCGCCAGCAGCCTGCTTAGATGGGGGGGTGAGCAGTACTTC
CASSLLRWGGEQYF
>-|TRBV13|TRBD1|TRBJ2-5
TGTGCCAGCAGCCCCGACAGGGGTTGGGTTTCAGAGACCCAGTACTTC
CASSPDRGWVSETQYF
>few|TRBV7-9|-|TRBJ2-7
TGTGCCAGCAGCTTTGGGGTTTCAGGCGAGCAGTACTTC
CASSFGVSGEQYF
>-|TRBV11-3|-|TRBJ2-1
TGTGCCAGCAGCTTAGATGGTAGGGGGTGGGACAATGAGCAGTTCTTC
CASSLDGRGWDNEQFF
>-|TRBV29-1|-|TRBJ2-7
TGCAGCGTTGGACACAGCCCCGCCTCGCGAGAGCAGTACTTC
CSVGHSPASREQYF
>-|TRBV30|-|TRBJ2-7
TGTGCCTCTAAGGGGGGGCTTGACCTCTACGAGCAGTACTTC
CASKGGLDLYEQYF